These 10 T cell receptor beta chains came from one sample sequenced in a study of blood T cell repertoires in COVID-19. Only in-frame clones appear in the TCRdb table, and some are missing; sequencing was by immunoSEQ multiplex PCR. Among some 200,000 clones, about 85% were seen once, and the ten largest hold roughly 7%. Sequenced material: peripheral blood. These receptors came from a woman of 80 years or more in a cohort sampled during active or convalescent COVID-19.

The chain uses TRBV10-2 and TRBJ1-2; 7 bases are a match to TRBD1. Germline CDR1 reads WSHSY; CDR2 reads SAAADI. This CDR3 region has 12 residues. Germline trimming cut 6 bases from V and 6 bases from J; bases unmatched to any gene: 4. The CDR3 loop reads CASRGTADGYTF. The CDR3 bases are TGCGCCAGCAGAGGGACAGCGGATGGCTACACCTTC.

V and J are TRBV11-3 and TRBJ2-7, with TRBD2 matching 9 bases. CDR1 SGHNT and CDR2 YENEEA come from the germline V gene. The length of the CDR3 is 16 residues. With 0 bases clipped from V and 2 bases from J, the junction kept 5 bases outside the gene matches. CDR3 bases: TGTGCCAGCAGCTTAGACGAGCGGGAGGATCCCTACGAGCAGTACGTC. Its translation: CASSLDEREDPYEQYV.

The J gene is TRBJ2-3, the V gene TRBV24-1; D gene ambiguous. The CDR3 covers 13 residues. CDR1 is KGHDR, CDR2 SFDVKD, per germline. Trimming removed 4 bases from V and 6 bases from J, with 10 bases in between. The CDR3 coding sequence is TGTGCCACCAGTGACATTGAGTCGGATACGCAGTATTTT. Its protein is CATSDIESDTQYF.

The chain has TRBV5-1 and TRBJ2-1, with TRBD2 matching over 11 bases. The V gene's germline CDR1 is SGHRS and CDR2 YFSETQ. This CDR3 spans 19 amino acids. The V gene end was trimmed by 0 bases and the J gene end by 2 bases; junction bases not matched to a gene: 10. This CDR3 is CASSLGTRLAGGTYNEQFF. In DNA, the CDR3 is TGCGCCAGCAGCTTGGGGACGCGTCTAGCGGGAGGAACCTACAATGAGCAGTTCTTC.

This chain connects TRBV12-5 to TRBJ1-5; D is unclear. V was clipped by 0 bases and J by 2 bases, with 8 bases between them. The CDR3 extends over 15 amino acids. Germline lookup yields CDR1 LGHNT and CDR2 FRNRAP. CDR3 coding DNA: TGTGCTAGTGGTTTGGTATTAGGAGGCAATCAGCCCCAGCATTTT. Its protein is CASGLVLGGNQPQHF. The full variable domain, rest sourced from reference TRBV12-5 and TRBJ1-5, is DARVTQTPRHKVTEMGQEVTMRCQPILGHNTVFWYRQTMMQGLELLAYFRNRAPLDDSGMPKDRFSAEMPDATLATLKIQPSEPRDSAVYFCASGLVLGGNQPQHFGDGTRLSIL.

CDR3 in DNA: TGTGCCAGCAGTGAGCAGGTTTCTAGCACAGATACGCAGTATTTT. Protein sequence: CASSEQVSSTDTQYF. The V and J genes are TRBV6-1 and TRBJ2-3; no definite D call. There are 15 residues in the CDR3. V lost 3 bases, J lost 0 bases, and 10 bases lay in between. Germline values: CDR1 MNHNS, CDR2 SASEGT.

CDR3 DNA: TGTGCCAGCAGAGCTCAGGGGATTAATAATTCACCCCTCCACTTT. It is translated as CASRAQGINNSPLHF. This sequence joins TRBV27 and TRBJ1-6; D is possibly TRBD1 (6 bases). Trimming pared 6 bases from V and 5 bases from J, leaving 14 bases between. The CDR3 covers 15 residues. Germline CDR1 is MNHEY and CDR2 is SMNVEV (reference sequence).

The table lists this clone with a count of one. The J gene is TRBJ2-3, the V gene TRBV19, with 11 bases matching TRBD2. Germline trimming cut 7 bases from V and 2 bases from J; bases unmatched to any gene: 5. This CDR3 spans 15 amino acids. In germline, CDR1 is LNHDA, CDR2 SQIVND (reference sequence). In nucleotides, the CDR3 is TGTGCCAGTAAGTCTAGCGGGAGGTTCACAGATACGCAGTATTTT. Translated, it gives CASKSSGRFTDTQYF.

The chain couples TRBV2 to TRBJ2-6; TRBD1 is a possible D gene (6 bases). In germline, CDR1 is SNHLY, CDR2 FYNNEI. This CDR3 region has 15 residues. The CDR3 protein is CARGFTFSGANVLTF. The CDR3 region has the DNA TGTGCTAGGGGGTTCACCTTCTCTGGGGCCAACGTCCTGACTTTC.

The chain has TRBV6-5 and TRBJ1-6, with D perhaps TRBD1 (6 bases). The CDR3 contains 12 residues. With 10 bases removed from V and 8 bases from J, the gap between germline ends came to 12 bases. Germline CDR1 and CDR2: MNHEY and SVGAGI. CDR3 loop: CATRAGDSPLHF. Here the CDR3 DNA reads TGTGCCACCAGGGCAGGGGATTCACCCCTCCACTTT.